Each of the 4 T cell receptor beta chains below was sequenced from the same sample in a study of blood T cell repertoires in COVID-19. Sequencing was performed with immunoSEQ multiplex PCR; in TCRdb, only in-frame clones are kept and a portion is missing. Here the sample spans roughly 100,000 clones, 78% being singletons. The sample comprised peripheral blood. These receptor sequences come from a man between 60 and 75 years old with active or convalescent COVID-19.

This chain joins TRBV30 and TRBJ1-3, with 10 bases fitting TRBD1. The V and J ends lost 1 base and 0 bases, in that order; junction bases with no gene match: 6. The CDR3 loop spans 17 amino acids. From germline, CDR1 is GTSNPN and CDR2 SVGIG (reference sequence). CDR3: CAWSALGQGFSGNTIYF. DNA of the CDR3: TGTGCCTGGAGTGCCCTGGGACAGGGGTTCTCTGGAAACACCATATATTTT.

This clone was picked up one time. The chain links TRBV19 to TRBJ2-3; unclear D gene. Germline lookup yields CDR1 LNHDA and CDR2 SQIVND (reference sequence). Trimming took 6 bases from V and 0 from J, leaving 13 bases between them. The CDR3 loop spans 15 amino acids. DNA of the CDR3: TGTGCCAGTAGAGAAAGGCGGTCTAGCACAGATACGCAGTATTTT. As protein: CASRERRSSTDTQYF.

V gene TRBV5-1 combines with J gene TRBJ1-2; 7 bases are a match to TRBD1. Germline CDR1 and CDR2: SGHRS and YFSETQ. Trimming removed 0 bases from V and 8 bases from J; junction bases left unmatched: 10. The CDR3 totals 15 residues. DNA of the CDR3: TGCGCCAGCAGCTTGGGTACAGGGGCCGGGACCGGCTACACCTTC. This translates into CASSLGTGAGTGYTF.

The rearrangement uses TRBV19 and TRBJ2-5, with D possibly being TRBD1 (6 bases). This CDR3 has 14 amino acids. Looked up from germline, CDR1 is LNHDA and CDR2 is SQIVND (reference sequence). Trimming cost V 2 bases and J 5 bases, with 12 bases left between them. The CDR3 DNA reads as TGTGCCAGTAGTATATACGGGACACAGGAGACCCAGTACTTC. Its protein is CASSIYGTQETQYF.